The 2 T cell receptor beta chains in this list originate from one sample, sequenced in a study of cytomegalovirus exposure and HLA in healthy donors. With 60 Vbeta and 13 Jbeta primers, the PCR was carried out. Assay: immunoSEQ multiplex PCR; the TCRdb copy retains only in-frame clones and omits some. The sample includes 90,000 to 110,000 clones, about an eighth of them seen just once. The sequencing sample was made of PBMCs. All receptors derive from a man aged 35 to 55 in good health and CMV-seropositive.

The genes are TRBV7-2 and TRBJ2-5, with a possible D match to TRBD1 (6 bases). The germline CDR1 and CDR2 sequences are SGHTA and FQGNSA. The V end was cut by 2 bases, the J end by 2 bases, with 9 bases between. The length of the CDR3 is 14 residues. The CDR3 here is CASSLFRGQETQYF. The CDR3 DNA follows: TGTGCCAGCAGCTTATTCAGGGGTCAAGAGACCCAGTACTTC.

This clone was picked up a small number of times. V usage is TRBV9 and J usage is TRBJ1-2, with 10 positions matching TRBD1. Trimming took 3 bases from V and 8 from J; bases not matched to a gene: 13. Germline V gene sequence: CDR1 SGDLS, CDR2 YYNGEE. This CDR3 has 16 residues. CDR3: CASSGRGGTGVGGYTF. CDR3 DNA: TGTGCCAGCAGCGGGAGGGGAGGGACAGGGGTAGGGGGCTACACCTTC.